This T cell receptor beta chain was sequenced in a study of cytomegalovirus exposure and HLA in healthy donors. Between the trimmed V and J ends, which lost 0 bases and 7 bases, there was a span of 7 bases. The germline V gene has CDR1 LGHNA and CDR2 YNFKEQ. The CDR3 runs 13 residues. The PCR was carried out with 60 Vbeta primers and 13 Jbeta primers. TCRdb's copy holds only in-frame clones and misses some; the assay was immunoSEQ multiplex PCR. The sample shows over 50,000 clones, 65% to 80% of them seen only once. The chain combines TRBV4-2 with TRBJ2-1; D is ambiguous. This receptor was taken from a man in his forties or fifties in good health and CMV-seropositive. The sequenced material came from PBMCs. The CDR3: CASSQDTRNEQFF. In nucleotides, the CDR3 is TGTGCCAGCAGCCAAGATACGAGAAATGAGCAGTTCTTC.